The 28 T cell receptor beta chains listed next were all sequenced from one sample in a study of blood T cell repertoires in COVID-19. TCRdb's table, derived via immunoSEQ multiplex PCR, lists solely in-frame clones and lacks some. The top ten hold under 15% of the sample, which has 65,000 or so clones, 80% to 90% seen once. The sample was peripheral blood. Every receptor here comes from a man older than 75 with acute or convalescent COVID-19.

V is TRBV24-1 and J is TRBJ2-7; 8 bases match TRBD1. This CDR3 is built from 13 residues. V was clipped by 7 bases and J by 4 bases; unmatched bases: 5. Per germline, CDR1 KGHDR and CDR2 SFDVKD. CDR3 region: CATRTDRAYEQYF. CDR3 bases: TGTGCCACCAGAACGGACAGGGCGTACGAGCAGTACTTC.

V usage is TRBV30 and J usage is TRBJ1-6, with a tentative D call TRBD1 (6 bases). Germline V gives CDR1 GTSNPN, CDR2 SVGIG (reference sequence). CDR3 length: 16 residues. The V end was cut by 2 bases, the J end by 6 bases, with 17 bases between. Here the CDR3 DNA reads TGTGCCTGGAGTTCCTTTGGGGGGGGCCTTAATTCACCCCTCCACTTT. Translated: CAWSSFGGGLNSPLHF.

This chain connects TRBV2 to TRBJ1-1; D not certain. V was cut by 2 bases and J by 10 bases, with 11 bases left in between. The CDR3 contains 12 residues. CDR1 SNHLY and CDR2 FYNNEI come from the germline V gene. CDR3 in DNA: TGTGCCAGCAGTGAAATAGGGCGGGGAGCTTTCTTT. Residues: CASSEIGRGAFF.

The V gene is TRBV5-1, the J gene TRBJ1-6; no definite D call. Germline values: CDR1 SGHRS, CDR2 YFSETQ. The CDR3 is 14 amino acids. V gave up 0 bases and J gave up 5 bases, with 6 bases separating them. The chain's CDR3 is CASSLDGNNSPLHF. For the CDR3, the DNA is TGCGCCAGCAGCTTGGACGGGAATAATTCACCCCTCCACTTT.

There are a few counts of this clone. The chain recombines TRBV19 with TRBJ2-2; possible D gene TRBD2, 5 bases. The CDR3 loop spans 14 amino acids. Germline CDR1 reads LNHDA; CDR2 reads SQIVND (reference sequence). V lost 7 bases and J 2 bases, leaving 11 bases between the germline ends. CDR3: CASIGDHNTGELFF. The CDR3 DNA reads TGTGCCAGTATCGGGGATCATAACACCGGGGAGCTGTTTTTT.

The chain couples TRBV6-5 to TRBJ1-1, with D unresolved. Germline V gene data show CDR1 as MNHEY and CDR2 as SVGAGI. The CDR3 has 15 amino acids. The V and J ends lost 6 bases and 2 bases respectively, with 16 bases between them. In DNA form, the CDR3 reads TGTGCCAGCAGAAACCAACACCAGGCTAACACTGAAGCTTTCTTT. The encoded protein is CASRNQHQANTEAFF.

V gene TRBV10-2 combines with J gene TRBJ2-3, with D possibly TRBD1 on 6 matching bases. The CDR3 spans 12 residues. From germline, CDR1 is WSHSY and CDR2 SAAADI. V was shortened by 6 bases and J by 5 bases, with 9 bases between the two germline ends. CDR3 residues: CASRAGEDTQYF. The CDR3 DNA reads TGCGCCAGCAGGGCAGGGGAAGATACGCAGTATTTT.

This chain uses TRBV5-1 with TRBJ2-1; D is possibly TRBD1 (6 bases). V was pared by 3 bases and J by 3 bases, with 13 bases between. CDR1 and CDR2 (germline): SGHRS, YFSETQ. This CDR3 region has 15 residues. The CDR3 sequence: CASSSPTDSYNEQFF. The CDR3 DNA is TGCGCCAGCAGCTCCCCCACGGACAGCTACAATGAGCAGTTCTTC.

This clone was counted only a few times. This rearrangement joins TRBV11-2 to TRBJ1-6, with D possibly TRBD1 on 6 matching bases. V gave up 7 bases and J gave up 5 bases, with 15 bases separating them. Per germline, CDR1 SGHAT and CDR2 FQNNGV. This CDR3 is 15 amino acids long. CDR3 residues: CASTKQGTHNSPLHF. The CDR3 coding sequence is TGTGCCAGCACAAAACAGGGTACGCATAATTCACCCCTCCACTTT.

In this sample, this clone turned up once. This CDR3 is CASSLPRGAGDQETQYF. The CDR3 nucleotides read TGTGCCAGCAGCTTGCCCCGGGGGGCGGGGGACCAAGAGACCCAGTACTTC. The chain is built from TRBV7-9 and TRBJ2-5; maybe TRBD2 (7 bases). V was trimmed by 3 bases and J by 0 bases, leaving 17 bases between them. The CDR3 totals 17 residues. The germline CDR1 and CDR2 sequences are SEHNR and FQNEAQ (reference sequence).

The chain joins TRBV19 to TRBJ1-5; 7 positions agree with TRBD1. Germline trimming cut 5 bases from V and 7 bases from J; bases unmatched to any gene: 11. Germline CDR1 LNHDA, CDR2 SQIVND (reference sequence). This CDR3 has 15 amino acids. The CDR3 protein is CASSLLDRVGQPQHF. CDR3 DNA: TGTGCCAGTAGTCTTCTTGACAGGGTTGGACAGCCCCAGCATTTT.

This clone was seen only once. CDR3 residues: CASSRSRMGGVFF. DNA for the CDR3: TGTGCCAGTAGTCGCTCGAGGATGGGGGGAGTTTTCTTT. The V call is TRBV19, the J call TRBJ1-1; weak D call: TRBD1 (5 bases). There are 13 residues in the CDR3. CDR1 and CDR2 from the germline V gene are LNHDA and SQIVND (reference sequence). Between the trimmed V and J ends, which lost 5 bases and 13 bases, there was a span of 20 bases.

The chain recombines TRBV3-1 (or the pseudogene TRBV3-2) with TRBJ2-3; the match to TRBD2 covers 11 bases. V lost 1 base to trimming and J lost 7 bases; unmatched junction nucleotides: 4. Germline V gene data show CDR1 as LGHDT and CDR2 as YNNKEL (reference sequence). The CDR3 spans 15 residues. CDR3 loop: CASSQAASGGYTQYF. In nucleotides, the CDR3 is TGTGCCAGCAGCCAAGCGGCTAGCGGGGGGTATACGCAGTATTTT.

This chain links TRBV7-8 with TRBJ1-1; TRBD1 might be the D (6 bases). Germline loops: CDR1 SGHVS, CDR2 FQNEAQ. The CDR3 runs 15 residues. V was pared by 5 bases and J by 2 bases, with 15 bases between. CDR3 DNA sequence: TGTGCCAGCAGCCGCACCGGGACACTAAACACTGAAGCTTTCTTT. Translation: CASSRTGTLNTEAFF.

The chain carries TRBV5-1 and TRBJ2-7; 7 bases agree with TRBD1. The CDR3 sequence is 13 residues long. V was clipped by 0 bases and J by 6 bases; unmatched bases: 3. The germline CDR1 and CDR2 sequences are SGHRS and YFSETQ. DNA of the CDR3: TGCGCCAGCAGCTTGGGACAGGGCTTCGAGCAGTACTTC. Translated, it gives CASSLGQGFEQYF.

A few counts support this clone. The chain has TRBV11-3 and TRBJ2-3; D call uncertain. The V and J ends lost 2 bases and 3 bases respectively, with 12 bases between them. Looked up from germline, CDR1 is SGHNT and CDR2 is YENEEA. The CDR3 is made up of 15 amino acids. In nucleotides, the CDR3 is TGTGCCAGCAGCTTAACCCTCAGTTCGACAGATACGCAGTATTTT. Residues: CASSLTLSSTDTQYF. Complete variable domain (other parts from reference TRBV11-3 and TRBJ2-3): EAGVVQSPRYKIIEKKQPVAFWCNPISGHNTLYWYLQNLGQGPELLIRYENEEAVDDSQLPKDRFSAERLKGVDSTLKIQPAELGDSAVYLCASSLTLSSTDTQYFGPGTRLTVL.

This sequence joins TRBV5-1 and TRBJ1-6; tentatively, D is TRBD1 (5 bases). The CDR3 consists of 15 residues. V lost 4 bases to trimming and J lost 7 bases, with 15 bases between them. Germline V lookup: CDR1 SGHRS, CDR2 YFSETQ. CDR3 amino acids: CASSLDDRSNSPLHF. CDR3 DNA: TGCGCCAGCAGCCTGGACGACAGAAGCAATTCACCCCTCCACTTT.

This clone was recorded only once. V usage is TRBV7-6 and J usage is TRBJ1-2; 8 bases are a match to TRBD1. Trimming cost V 2 bases and J 6 bases; bases outside gene matches: 8. This CDR3 has 15 residues. Germline V CDR1 and CDR2: SGHVS, FNYEAQ. CDR3 sequence (DNA): TGTGCCAGCAGCTTAAGGACAGGGCTCACTGATGGCTACACCTTC. Translation: CASSLRTGLTDGYTF.

The chain is built from TRBV10-3 and TRBJ2-6; a weak D match, TRBD1 (6 bases). This CDR3 has 21 amino acids. Germline assignment: CDR1 ENHRY and CDR2 SYGVKD. Deletions cut 7 bases from V and 5 bases from J, with 33 bases between. CDR3 sequence reads: CAITGDEQGILLWWRANVLTF. In DNA, the CDR3 is TGTGCCATCACAGGGGATGAACAGGGTATTCTTCTCTGGTGGAGGGCCAACGTCCTGACTTTC.

This CDR3 reads CSASGGGAGNTIYF. Written as DNA, the CDR3 is TGCAGTGCTAGTGGAGGAGGGGCTGGAAACACCATATATTTT. The rearrangement links TRBV20-1 to TRBJ1-3; TRBD1 is a possible D gene (5 bases). CDR3 length: 14 amino acids. Germline CDR1 and CDR2: DFQATT and SNEGSKA (reference sequence). The V gene lost 3 bases and the J gene lost 2 bases, with 11 bases spanning the gap.

This clone was observed once. The rearrangement uses TRBV11-3 and TRBJ2-7; 13 bases are a match to TRBD2. This CDR3 has 14 amino acids. The V and J ends lost 5 bases and 6 bases, in that order; junction bases with no gene match: 4. Germline V gene lookup returns CDR1 SGHNT and CDR2 YENEEA. CDR3 nucleotide sequence: TGTGCCAGCAGCGAAGGACTAGCGGGGGCCGAGCAGTACTTC. Amino acids: CASSEGLAGAEQYF.

J is TRBJ1-1 and V is TRBV3-1 (or the pseudogene TRBV3-2); 9 positions match TRBD1. The CDR3 is made up of 14 amino acids. Germline V gives CDR1 LGHDT, CDR2 YNNKEL (reference sequence). After removal of 3 bases from V and 5 bases from J, the junction contained 4 bases not matched to a gene. CDR3 coding DNA: TGTGCCAGCAGCCAGACAGGGGGGAGGACTGAAGCTTTCTTT. Translation gives CASSQTGGRTEAFF.

This rearrangement joins TRBV23-1 to TRBJ1-3; 7 nucleotides line up with TRBD1. TRBV23-1 is an ORF for which the function is uncertain. The CDR3 is made up of 20 amino acids. V was clipped by 0 bases and J by 4 bases; unmatched bases: 18. CDR3: CASSQSSRTGKGPGGNTIYF. The DNA for the CDR3 is TGCGCCAGCAGTCAATCGTCGAGGACAGGCAAAGGTCCGGGAGGAAACACCATATATTTT.

The V call is TRBV12-3 or TRBV12-4, the J call TRBJ2-1; D perhaps matches TRBD1 (6 bases). Trimming took 6 bases from V and 7 from J, leaving 13 bases between them. This CDR3 comprises 13 residues. CDR3 in amino acids: CASRFKGVNEQFF. The CDR3, as DNA: TGTGCCAGCAGATTTAAGGGGGTGAATGAGCAGTTCTTC.

CDR3 sequence: CASSPPTENEKLFF. CDR3 nucleotide sequence: TGTGCCAGCTCACCACCAACAGAGAATGAAAAACTGTTTTTT. This rearrangement joins TRBV18 to TRBJ1-4, with unresolved D. The CDR3 length is 14 residues. Germline lookup yields CDR1 KGHSH and CDR2 LQKENI. V was shortened by 0 bases and J by 5 bases, with 7 bases between the two germline ends.

The chain employs TRBV29-1 and TRBJ2-7; D might be TRBD1 (6 bases). Germline V gene lookup returns CDR1 SQVTM and CDR2 ANQGSEA. This CDR3 contains 15 residues. The V end lost 4 bases, the J end lost 1 base, and 17 bases lay between the germline ends. CDR3 amino acids: CSVVTRDMSSYEQYF. Here the CDR3 DNA reads TGCAGCGTTGTGACCCGGGACATGAGTTCCTACGAGCAGTACTTC.

The gene calls are TRBV19 and TRBJ1-3, with a tentative D call TRBD1 (5 bases). The germline gives CDR1 LNHDA, CDR2 SQIVND (reference sequence). V was pared by 5 bases and J by 4 bases, with 9 bases between. CDR3 length equals 13 residues. CDR3 protein: CASSWGPGNTIYF. DNA of the CDR3: TGTGCCAGTAGTTGGGGCCCGGGAAACACCATATATTTT.

The CDR3: CASSPLAGRTDTQYF. The CDR3 DNA follows: TGTGCCAGCAGCCCTCTTGCGGGCCGCACAGATACGCAGTATTTT. This rearrangement joins TRBV11-3 to TRBJ2-3; D possibly corresponds to TRBD2 (5 bases). Germline CDR1 reads SGHNT; CDR2 reads YENEEA. Trimming pared 5 bases from V and 1 base from J, leaving 13 bases between. This CDR3 is 15 amino acids long.